The present entry profiles one TCR beta chain with its context. The antigen is undetermined. These data are taken from a study of T cell responses to AZD1222 COVID-19 vaccine. Study-wide results and limits: The breadth and depth of Spike-specific TCRs increased once two AZD1222 doses had been given. It should be noted that donors were predominantly white British and more often female, and clonal diversity was possibly underestimated. At 160-218 and 743-854, vaccine-associated CD4 TCRs were dominant, and they spanned spike.

Clones were sequenced by immunoSEQ multiplex PCR, and TCRdb holds only the in-frame ones, with some missing. The table lists roughly 120,000 clones, 87% of them singletons. Sample: peripheral blood, taken 28 days after the second AZD1222 dose. The sequence was obtained from an adult who received the AZD1222 COVID-19 vaccine.

The DNA for the CDR3 is TGCGCCAGCAGCTTGGCAGGGGGCGACACCGGGGAGCTGTTTTTT. This translates into CASSLAGGDTGELFF. V and J are TRBV5-1 and TRBJ2-2; 8 nucleotides agree with TRBD1. The CDR3 runs 15 residues. J lost 3 bases, V lost 0 bases, and 1 base had no gene match. Germline CDR1 reads SGHRS; CDR2 reads YFSETQ. Combining the CDR3 with reference TRBV5-1 and TRBJ2-2 gives the whole variable domain KAGVTQTPRYLIKTRGQQVTLSCSPISGHRSVSWYQQTPGQGLQFLFEYFSETQRNKGNFPGRFSGRQFSNSRSEMNVSTLELGDSALYLCASSLAGGDTGELFFGEGSRLTVL.